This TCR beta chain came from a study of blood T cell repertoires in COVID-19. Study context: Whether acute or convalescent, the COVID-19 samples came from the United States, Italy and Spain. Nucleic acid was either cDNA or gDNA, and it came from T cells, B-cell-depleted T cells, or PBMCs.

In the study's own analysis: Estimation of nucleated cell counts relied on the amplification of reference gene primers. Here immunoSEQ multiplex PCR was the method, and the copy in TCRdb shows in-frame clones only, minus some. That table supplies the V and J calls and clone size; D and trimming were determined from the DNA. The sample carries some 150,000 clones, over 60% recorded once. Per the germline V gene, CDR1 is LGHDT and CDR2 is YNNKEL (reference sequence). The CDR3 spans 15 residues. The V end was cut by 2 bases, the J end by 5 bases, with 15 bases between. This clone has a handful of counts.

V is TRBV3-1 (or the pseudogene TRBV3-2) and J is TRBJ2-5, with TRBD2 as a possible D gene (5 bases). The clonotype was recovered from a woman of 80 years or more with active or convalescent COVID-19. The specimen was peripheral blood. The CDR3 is CASSQRFRGGETQYF. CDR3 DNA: TGTGCCAGCAGCCAACGTTTTCGAGGCGGGGAGACCCAGTACTTC.